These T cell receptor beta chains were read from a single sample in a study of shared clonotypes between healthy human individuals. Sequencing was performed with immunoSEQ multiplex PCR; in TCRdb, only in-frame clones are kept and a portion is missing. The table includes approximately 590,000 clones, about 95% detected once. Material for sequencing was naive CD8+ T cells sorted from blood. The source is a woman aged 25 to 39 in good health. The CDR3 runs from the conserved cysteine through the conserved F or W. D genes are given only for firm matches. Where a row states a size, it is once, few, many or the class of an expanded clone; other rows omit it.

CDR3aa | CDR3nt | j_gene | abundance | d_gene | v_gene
CASRHFRTGSFDEQFF | TGTGCCAGCAGACATTTTCGCACAGGGAGTTTCGATGAGCAGTTCTTC | TRBJ2-1 | - | - | TRBV11-1
CATSRDTYTEAFF | TGTGCCACCAGCAGAGATACTTACACTGAAGCTTTCTTT | TRBJ1-1 | - | - | TRBV15
CASSRIGRTAPTDTQYF | TGCGCCAGCAGCAGGATCGGAAGGACAGCCCCCACAGATACGCAGTATTTT | TRBJ2-3 | - | - | TRBV5-1
CASSIGTGGKNIQYF | TGTGCCAGCAGTATTGGGACCGGGGGCAAAAACATTCAGTACTTC | TRBJ2-4 | - | - | TRBV27
CASSEVRGGGDTQYF | TGTGCCAGCAGTGAAGTTCGGGGGGGCGGAGATACGCAGTATTTT | TRBJ2-3 | - | TRBD2 | TRBV2
CASSLWDRPYEQYF | TGTGCCAGCAGTTTATGGGACCGACCCTACGAGCAGTACTTC | TRBJ2-7 | few | - | TRBV28
CASSLERRNYGYTF | TGTGCCAGCAGTTTAGAGAGGAGAAACTATGGCTACACCTTC | TRBJ1-2 | - | - | TRBV28
CASSLYKRGEQYF | TGTGCCAGCAGCTTATATAAACGGGGCGAGCAGTACTTC | TRBJ2-7 | - | - | TRBV13
CASSPRQENPHNEQFF | TGTGCCAGCAGCCCCCGACAGGAAAATCCTCACAATGAGCAGTTCTTC | TRBJ2-1 | - | - | TRBV7-9
CASSDRTSGYLNEQFF | TGTGCCAGCAGCGACAGGACTAGCGGGTACCTTAATGAGCAGTTCTTC | TRBJ2-1 | - | TRBD2 | TRBV9
CASSLLSRASGTYNEQFF | TGCGCCAGCAGCTTGCTTTCTAGGGCTAGCGGTACCTACAATGAGCAGTTCTTC | TRBJ2-1 | - | TRBD2 | TRBV5-1
CASTGQGFRNQPQHF | TGTGCCAGCACCGGACAGGGTTTCAGAAATCAGCCCCAGCATTTT | TRBJ1-5 | - | TRBD1 | TRBV6-5
CASSSGLAGRGETQYF | TGTGCCAGTAGTTCCGGACTAGCGGGACGCGGGGAGACCCAGTACTTC | TRBJ2-5 | - | TRBD2 | TRBV19
CASSGEDTEAFF | TGTGCCAGCAGCGGAGAGGACACTGAAGCTTTCTTT | TRBJ1-1 | - | - | TRBV5-6
CASSFGEGEQYF | TGTGCCAGCAGTTTTGGGGAGGGCGAGCAGTACTTC | TRBJ2-7 | - | TRBD2 | TRBV25-1
CASSPPRDNPRGEQYF | TGTGCCAGCAGCCCCCCGAGGGACAACCCTCGGGGCGAGCAGTACTTC | TRBJ2-7 | - | - | TRBV14
CASRFTEGNEQFF | TGTGCCAGCAGATTTACGGAAGGAAATGAGCAGTTCTTC | TRBJ2-1 | - | - | TRBV6-5
CASSFQGAYEQYF | TGTGCCAGCAGTTTCCAGGGAGCCTACGAGCAGTACTTC | TRBJ2-7 | - | - | TRBV27
CASSRTLGGVNTEAFF | TGTGCCAGCAGCCGGACGTTGGGTGGAGTGAACACTGAAGCTTTCTTT | TRBJ1-1 | - | - | TRBV7-6
CASNQVAGISYEQYF | TGTGCCAGCAACCAGGTAGCGGGAATCTCCTACGAGCAGTACTTC | TRBJ2-7 | - | TRBD2 | TRBV28
CASSSRQGMSPEAFF | TGTGCCAGCTCATCAAGACAGGGAATGTCCCCTGAAGCTTTCTTT | TRBJ1-1 | - | TRBD1 | TRBV18
CASDQRGDSSPEAFF | TGTGCCAGCGACCAACGCGGGGACAGCAGCCCTGAAGCTTTCTTT | TRBJ1-1 | - | TRBD1 | TRBV28
CASSYGGDHYEQYF | TGTGCCAGCAGTTACGGGGGAGATCACTACGAGCAGTACTTC | TRBJ2-7 | - | - | TRBV6-5
CATSFGQFSYEQYF | TGTGCCACCTCCTTTGGGCAGTTCTCCTACGAGCAGTACTTC | TRBJ2-7 | - | - | TRBV15
CASSWGQGLYTF | TGCGCCAGCAGCTGGGGACAGGGTCTCTACACCTTC | TRBJ1-2 | - | TRBD1 | TRBV5-1
CASSLSGGAEAFF | TGTGCCAGCAGCTTATCCGGGGGCGCTGAAGCTTTCTTT | TRBJ1-1 | - | - | TRBV7-2
CASSIGWGINTEAFF | TGTGCCAGTAGTATAGGATGGGGAATCAACACTGAAGCTTTCTTT | TRBJ1-1 | - | - | TRBV19
CASSAHGQGRDGYTF | TGTGCCAGCAGCGCACATGGACAGGGGAGGGATGGCTACACCTTC | TRBJ1-2 | - | TRBD1 | TRBV9
CASSRSYLSRLSNYGYTF | TGCGCCAGCAGCCGAAGCTATCTCAGCCGACTGTCTAACTATGGCTACACCTTC | TRBJ1-2 | - | - | TRBV4-1
CASRGTGAWSEQFF | TGTGCCAGCAGGGGGACAGGGGCTTGGAGTGAGCAGTTCTTC | TRBJ2-1 | - | TRBD1 | TRBV6-5
CASSPADEQFF | TGTGCCAGCAGCCCCGCGGACGAGCAGTTCTTC | TRBJ2-1 | - | - | TRBV7-9
CASSIRNYGYTF | TGTGCCAGCAGCATCCGGAATTATGGCTACACCTTC | TRBJ1-2 | - | - | TRBV21-1
CASSEHSQETQYF | TGTGCCAGCAGTGAACACTCTCAAGAGACCCAGTACTTC | TRBJ2-5 | - | - | TRBV2
CASSDPRGRREQYF | TGTGCCAGCAGTGACCCCAGGGGCCGGAGGGAGCAGTACTTC | TRBJ2-7 | - | - | TRBV6-1
CASTLGASNEQFF | TGTGCCAGCACCCTCGGGGCGAGCAATGAGCAGTTCTTC | TRBJ2-1 | - | - | TRBV28
CASSPRLAGSTDTQYF | TGTGCCAGCAGCCCGAGACTAGCGGGTAGCACAGATACGCAGTATTTT | TRBJ2-3 | - | TRBD2 | TRBV11-2
CASSSAPTLAGGGNEQFF | TGTGCCAGCAGCTCCGCACCCACACTAGCGGGAGGGGGGAATGAGCAGTTCTTC | TRBJ2-1 | - | TRBD2 | TRBV7-9
CASATELDFTESPAKNIQYF | TGTGCCAGCGCAACCGAACTTGATTTTACAGAATCGCCCGCCAAAAACATTCAGTACTTC | TRBJ2-4 | - | - | TRBV28
CAWSVLLNGYGYTF | TGTGCCTGGAGTGTACTCCTTAACGGCTATGGCTACACCTTC | TRBJ1-2 | - | - | TRBV30
CASRTGLAGSYEQYF | TGTGCCAGCAGAACTGGACTAGCGGGATCCTACGAGCAGTACTTC | TRBJ2-7 | - | TRBD2 | TRBV27
CASSFAGGPPDTQYF | TGTGCCAGCAGCTTTGCGGGAGGGCCGCCAGATACGCAGTATTTT | TRBJ2-3 | - | TRBD2 | TRBV5-6
CASSLGGTYEQYF | TGTGCCAGCAGCTTGGGCGGAACCTACGAGCAGTACTTC | TRBJ2-7 | - | - | TRBV7-2
CASSLQSGYYEQYF | TGTGCCAGCAGTTTACAGTCGGGATACTACGAGCAGTACTTC | TRBJ2-7 | - | - | TRBV27
CASSVDQMGDTQYF | TGCGCCAGCAGTGTGGACCAGATGGGAGATACGCAGTATTTT | TRBJ2-3 | - | - | TRBV10-1
CASSLGDQPQHF | TGTGCCAGCTCACTTGGAGATCAGCCCCAGCATTTT | TRBJ1-5 | - | - | TRBV18
CASSYIAGGAYEQYF | TGTGCCAGCAGTTATATAGCGGGTGGTGCCTACGAGCAGTACTTC | TRBJ2-7 | - | TRBD2 | TRBV6-5